This TCR beta chain originates from a study of cytomegalovirus exposure and HLA in healthy donors. The PCR ran on 60 Vbeta and 13 Jbeta primers. Repertoires were generated with immunoSEQ multiplex PCR, while TCRdb's copy carries only in-frame clones and drops some. The sample lists 30,000 to 50,000 clones; about 70% were seen once. The table lists this clone with a count of one. Germline values: CDR1 SGHDT, CDR2 YYEEEE. The V and J ends lost 4 bases and 4 bases, in that order; junction bases with no gene match: 2. The CDR3 length is 13 residues. J is TRBJ1-2 and V is TRBV5-6; 9 bases are a match to TRBD1. Sequencing was carried out using PBMCs. The clonotype comes from a middle-aged man in good health and CMV-seronegative. The CDR3 nucleotides are TGTGCCAGCAGCGCGACAGGGGGCTATGGCTACACCTTC. It encodes CASSATGGYGYTF. Filled out from reference TRBV5-6 and TRBJ1-2, the complete variable domain reads DAGVTQSPTHLIKTRGQQVTLRCSPKSGHDTVSWYQQALGQGPQFIFQYYEEEERQRGNFPDRFSGHQFPNYSSELNVNALLLGDSALYLCASSATGGYGYTFGSGTRLTVV.